This T cell receptor (beta chain) came from a study of cytomegalovirus exposure and HLA in healthy donors. Germline V gives CDR1 MDHEN, CDR2 SYDVKM. The CDR3 spans 12 residues. V lost 10 bases and J 2 bases, leaving 12 bases between the germline ends. Study results and caveats: In a later analysis, V- and J-gene trimming of beta chains associated with a DCLRE1C missense variant, replicated independently. About 87% or about 30% of the time was how often most TCR beta V segments were productive, according to an earlier analysis. A few of the chains that were CMV-associated were confirmed in vitro to be specific for CMV antigens.

Both 60 Vbeta primers and 13 Jbeta primers went into the PCR. Data came from immunoSEQ multiplex PCR; TCRdb stores just in-frame clones and leaves some out. The profile shows around 150,000 clones, about 74% of them singletons. A single count supports this clone. Its specificity is unknown. The sequence came from a man in his forties in good health and CMV-seronegative. Sequencing was performed on PBMCs. The V call is TRBV28, the J call TRBJ2-7; possible D gene TRBD2, 5 bases. CDR3 region: CATRRVTYEQYF. The DNA for the CDR3 is TGTGCCACCCGGCGGGTTACCTACGAGCAGTACTTC. Looking up the rest from reference TRBV28 and TRBJ2-7 gives the full variable domain: DVKVTQSSRYLVKRTGEKVFLECVQDMDHENMFWYRQDPGLGLRLIYFSYDVKMKEKGDIPEGYSVSREKKERFSLILESASTNQTSMYLCATRRVTYEQYFGPGTRLTVT.